One and the same sample provided the 6 T cell receptor beta chains below, sequenced in a study of CD8 T cells in Susac syndrome. Random hexamers served to reverse transcribe roughly 0.45 to 1 ug RNA. One entry per CDR3 protein results from TCRdb running MiXCR on the immunoSEQ multiplex PCR reads. The repertoire holds about 400,000 distinct CDR3 sequences, with 75% to 90% as singletons. Sequenced sample: CD8+ T cells from PBMCs. The receptors come from a human donor with multiple sclerosis.

The gene calls are TRBV12-3 or TRBV12-4 and TRBJ2-3, with TRBD2 matching 9 bases. This CDR3 contains 16 residues. Trimming removed 4 bases from V and 5 bases from J; junction bases left unmatched: 10. CDR3 region: CASSSGTSMGGDTQYF. For the CDR3, the DNA is TGTGCCAGCAGTTCCGGGACTAGCATGGGGGGAGATACGCAGTATTTT.

This clonotype showed up just once. V usage is TRBV15 and J usage is TRBJ1-2; D possibly corresponds to TRBD1 (5 bases). V was clipped by 3 bases and J by 4 bases, with 12 bases between them. CDR1 and CDR2 from the germline V gene are LNHNV and YYDKDF (reference sequence). This CDR3 is 14 amino acids long. CDR3 sequence reads: CATSRSSGGYGYTF. The DNA for the CDR3 is TGTGCCACCAGCAGGTCCTCGGGGGGCTATGGCTACACCTTC.

The V call is TRBV15, the J call TRBJ1-1; D is unclear. The CDR3 extends over 14 amino acids. Germline assignment: CDR1 LNHNV and CDR2 YYDKDF (reference sequence). Between the trimmed V and J ends, which lost 0 bases and 7 bases, there was a span of 12 bases. The CDR3 loop reads CATSRDSRVDEAFF. The CDR3 DNA is TGTGCCACCAGCAGAGATTCCCGGGTGGATGAAGCTTTCTTT.

The rearrangement uses TRBV6-1 and TRBJ1-1; 8 bases agree with TRBD1. The CDR3 consists of 17 residues. Germline loops: CDR1 MNHNS, CDR2 SASEGT. V shed 6 bases and J 3 bases; nucleotides not matched to a gene: 15. The CDR3 nucleotides read TGTGCCAGCAGACTTCCTGACAGGGGTGGAGAGGACACTGAAGCTTTCTTT. It yields the protein CASRLPDRGGEDTEAFF.

This clonotype appeared a single time. The chain couples TRBV7-3 to TRBJ2-1; D might be TRBD2 (6 bases). The germline V gene has CDR1 SGHTA and CDR2 FQGTGA. There are 15 residues in the CDR3. The V end was cut by 5 bases, the J end by 4 bases, with 15 bases between. This chain's CDR3 is CASSTPGSGYNEQFF. DNA of the CDR3: TGTGCCAGCAGCACCCCGGGTAGCGGATACAATGAGCAGTTCTTC.

This chain's CDR3 is CASAASGRAPVFF. CDR3 DNA: TGTGCCAGTGCCGCTAGCGGGAGGGCCCCCGTGTTCTTC. The genes are TRBV19 and TRBJ2-1; 12 bases are a match to TRBD2. This CDR3 spans 13 amino acids. The V gene end was trimmed by 8 bases and the J gene end by 15 bases; junction bases not matched to a gene: 11. The germline CDR1 and CDR2 sequences are LNHDA and SQIVND (reference sequence).